Listed below are T cell receptor beta chains from one sample, sequenced in a study of blood T cells in healthy people across ages. TCRdb itself ran the 5' RACE reads through MiXCR, one entry per CDR3 protein. The sample carries roughly 1,500,000 distinct CDR3 sequences, 42% recorded once. The sample consisted of blood. The receptors come from a woman in her late teens or twenties in good health. Both conserved end residues are part of each CDR3. The D gene is left open where the match is weak. Clone size is not always given. Where it is, it says once, few, many or a class for expanded clones.

length	D	size	J	V	DNA	CDR3
13	NA	few	TRBJ2-5	TRBV20-1	TGCAGTGCTCTGACCGGGGGGCGAGAGACCCAGTACTTC	CSALTGGRETQYF
14	TRBD2	NA	TRBJ2-1	TRBV19	TGTGCCAGTAGGACTAGCGGGAAGTACAATGAGCAGTTCTTC	CASRTSGKYNEQFF
15	NA	NA	TRBJ2-6	TRBV25-1	TGTGTCAGCAGTGCATGGGAATCTGGGGCCAACGTCCTGACTTTC	CVSSAWESGANVLTF
14	NA	NA	TRBJ1-2	TRBV3-1	TGTGCCAGCAGCCCCGGGACTTCAACCTATGGCTACACCTTC	CASSPGTSTYGYTF
15	TRBD2	NA	TRBJ2-7	TRBV13	TGTGCCAGCAGCTTAGGCCATGCGGGAGGGTACGAGCAGTACTTC	CASSLGHAGGYEQYF
13	NA	NA	TRBJ1-1	TRBV5-5	TGTGCCAGCAGTACCCAGGGGAGCACTGAAGCTTTCTTT	CASSTQGSTEAFF
15	NA	NA	TRBJ1-5	TRBV6-1	TGTGCCAGCAGTGGAGGAGTCTCCTTCAGTCAGCCCCAGCATTTT	CASSGGVSFSQPQHF
12	TRBD2	NA	TRBJ2-2	TRBV5-1	TGCGCCAGCGAAAGCGGGGCCGGGGAGCTGTTTTTT	CASESGAGELFF
15	TRBD1	NA	TRBJ2-2	TRBV4-1	TGCGCCAACAGCAATCAGGGGGCTCTCACCGGGGAGCTGTTTTTT	CANSNQGALTGELFF
16	NA	NA	TRBJ2-1	TRBV27	TGTGCCAGCAGTTTCTCCCCCCCGAGCTCCTACAATGAGCAGTTCTTC	CASSFSPPSSYNEQFF
15	TRBD1	few	TRBJ2-5	TRBV3-1	TGTGCCAGCAGCCAAGAGGGGACAGGGGGCTCATGGCAGTACTTC	CASSQEGTGGSWQYF
13	TRBD2	few	TRBJ2-3	TRBV6-1	TGTGCCCTAAGACTAGCGGGCACAGATACGCAGTATTTT	CALRLAGTDTQYF
16	NA	few	TRBJ1-6	TRBV7-2	TGTGCCAGCACCCCACGGGCACAGGGAACCAATTCACCCCTCCACTTT	CASTPRAQGTNSPLHF
18	NA	NA	TRBJ2-4	TRBV15	TGTGCCACCAGCAGAGGTCGGGACGGTCCTTTAGCCAAAAACATTCAGTACTTC	CATSRGRDGPLAKNIQYF
13	NA	NA	TRBJ2-7	TRBV5-1	TGCGCCAGCAGCTTCGCCGGTCCTGGCGAGCAGTACTTC	CASSFAGPGEQYF
13	NA	few	TRBJ2-7	TRBV10-3	TGTGCCATCAGTGAGGCCGGAGGGGGGGAGCAGTACTTC	CAISEAGGGEQYF
12	NA	NA	TRBJ2-3	TRBV12-3/TRBV12-4	TGTGCTAGCAGTTTTTCGCCAGAGGCGCAGTATTTT	CASSFSPEAQYF
16	TRBD2	few	TRBJ2-5	TRBV20-1	TGCAGTGCTAGAGATTACCGGGAGGGAGCCTTGGGGACCCAGTACTTC	CSARDYREGALGTQYF
16	NA	few	TRBJ1-5	TRBV12-5	TGTGCTAGTGGTCCCAGGGTCCGACGGGGGAATCAGCCCCAGCATTTT	CASGPRVRRGNQPQHF
15	NA	NA	TRBJ2-3	TRBV15	TGTGCCACCAGCGTGGGCTATCGGGTCACAGATACGCAGTATTTT	CATSVGYRVTDTQYF
9	NA	NA	TRBJ2-7	TRBV20-1	TGCAGTGGGGGTTACGAGCAGTACTTC	CSGGYEQYF
15	TRBD2	few	TRBJ2-5	TRBV6-5	TGTGCCAGCAGTTCAGGGAGGGTTGTTGGGGAGACCCAGTACTTC	CASSSGRVVGETQYF
16	TRBD1	few	TRBJ2-7	TRBV27	TGTGCCAGCAGTTCATTCTTGGGACAGGGAGCGTACGAGCAGTACTTC	CASSSFLGQGAYEQYF
14	TRBD2	few	TRBJ2-5	TRBV10-3	TGTGCCATCAGTAAAGCGGGGGGCTACAATGAGCAGTACTTC	CAISKAGGYNEQYF
14	TRBD2	few	TRBJ2-1	TRBV6-1	TGTGCCAGCAGTGGGACTAGCGTTCGCAATGAGCAGTTCTTC	CASSGTSVRNEQFF
12	NA	NA	TRBJ2-7	TRBV7-9	TGTGCCAGCAGCTCAGAGACGGCGGCACAGTACTTC	CASSSETAAQYF
14	NA	NA	TRBJ2-7	TRBV27	TGTGCCAGCAGTTTGGTTCAAAGCCCCTACGAGCAGTACTTC	CASSLVQSPYEQYF